This T cell receptor beta chain was captured in a study of T cells after yellow fever vaccination. Overall study findings and caveats: The CD4 and CD8 compartments had a small share of their clonotypes in common.

TCRdb reprocessed the 5' RACE reads via MiXCR and lists one record per CDR3 protein. The sample holds hundreds of thousands of distinct CDR3 sequences, roughly 9.4% seen once. Germline V gene lookup returns CDR1 SGHRS and CDR2 YFSETQ. The CDR3 extends over 18 amino acids. V trimming: 3 bases; J trimming: 1 base; junction bases outside the gene matches: 9. Turning to this clonotype: Its antigen is as yet unknown.

The chain is built from TRBV5-1 and TRBJ2-6, with TRBD1 matching 8 bases. This receptor was taken from a man between 18 and 35 years old who received the YFV17D yellow fever vaccine. Sequences were derived from PBMCs, sampled on the day of the first yellow fever vaccination. The CDR3 loop reads CASSYRQGSWSGANVLTF. CDR3 DNA sequence: TGCGCCAGCAGCTATAGACAGGGGTCGTGGTCTGGGGCCAACGTCCTGACTTTC.